This T cell receptor beta chain was recorded in a study of CD8 T cells in Susac syndrome. Bulk CD8+ and CD4+ cells came from magnetic negative isolation; CD8+ TEMRA by FACS. Germline CDR1 DFQATT, CDR2 SNEGSKA (reference sequence). CDR3 size: 14 residues. Losses at the gene ends were 6 bases for V and 5 bases for J; bases not matched to a gene: 9. An input of about 0.45 to 1 ug of RNA was subjected to reverse transcription using random hexamers. TCRdb processed the immunoSEQ multiplex PCR reads anew with MiXCR; each CDR3 protein has one entry. The table shows roughly 150,000 distinct CDR3 sequences, with 90% to 95% occurring only once.

The V gene is TRBV20-1, the J gene TRBJ2-5; 10 bases match TRBD1. The clonotype originates from a human donor in good health. The sequenced sample was CD4+ T cells from PBMCs. The CDR3, as DNA: TGCAGTGCAGGGCGGGACAGGGGATTGGAGACCCAGTACTTC. Amino acid sequence: CSAGRDRGLETQYF.